A single TCR beta chain is shown here with its context. Given the absence of the conserved phenylalanine or tryptophan at the CDR3 end, a read error is likely. MiXCR was run by TCRdb on the 5' RACE reads, yielding one entry per CDR3 protein. The table lists a few hundred thousand distinct CDR3 sequences, 20% to 25% of them singletons. The data belong to a study of T-cell memory formation after mild COVID-19. The V gene's germline CDR1 is SGHTA and CDR2 FQGNSA. The CDR3 is 13 residues long. Trimming took 3 bases from V and 12 from J, leaving 15 bases between them. This clonotype was sampled from a man aged 18 to 30 who had mild COVID-19 (a few samples of this study predate the infection). Cell type and time point are not known. The chain is built from TRBV7-2 and TRBJ2-1; a weak D match, TRBD2 (5 bases). Sequencing was performed on PBMCs or a T cell subset sorted from them (not recorded which). The CDR3 DNA reads TGTGCCAGCAGCTTTTATCGGGAAGTGGGGCAGTTCTTA. As protein: CASSFYREVGQFL.